This TCR beta chain stems from a study of blood T cells in healthy people across ages. Findings of the study overall: Since the PBMCs were unsorted, naive and antigen-experienced cells could not be conclusively compared. Donors of long life had a larger count of naive CD4+ cells and greater diversity than aged donors.

CDR1 DFQATT and CDR2 SNEGSKA come from the germline V gene (reference sequence). This CDR3 contains 13 residues. Trimming left V 6 bases short and J 0 bases short, with 12 bases between. About this clonotype itself: Antigen unknown.

The authors ran a second PCR of roughly 6 to 12 cycles using a sample-barcoded 5' primer and a J-beta primer mix. Each cDNA molecule received a tag from a template-switch adaptor that had 12 random nucleotides. Paired-end reads containing CDR3 totaled no fewer than 2.5 million for each sample. MiXCR, applied by TCRdb to the 5' RACE reads, yields one record per CDR3 protein. The sample records fewer than 700,000 distinct CDR3 sequences, around 43% being singletons. Input material: blood. This chain links TRBV20-1 with TRBJ2-7, with no clear D. This receptor was taken from a man older than 75 in good health. The DNA of the CDR3 is TGCAGTGCAACATCCGGCCCCTCCTACGAGCAGTACTTC. Residues: CSATSGPSYEQYF.